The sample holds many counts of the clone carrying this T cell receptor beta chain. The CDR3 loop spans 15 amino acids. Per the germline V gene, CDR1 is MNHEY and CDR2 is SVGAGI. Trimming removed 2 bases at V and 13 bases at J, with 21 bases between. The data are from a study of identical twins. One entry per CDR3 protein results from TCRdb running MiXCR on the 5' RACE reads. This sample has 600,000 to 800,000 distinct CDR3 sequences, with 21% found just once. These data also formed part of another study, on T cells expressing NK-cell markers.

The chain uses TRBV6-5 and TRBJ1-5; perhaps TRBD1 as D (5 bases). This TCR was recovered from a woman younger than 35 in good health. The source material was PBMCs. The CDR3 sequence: CASSYTGQGPEQQHF. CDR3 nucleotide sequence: TGTGCCAGCAGTTACACTGGCCAGGGCCCCGAACAGCAGCATTTT.